The entry below describes one T cell receptor beta chain. Seattle's enrolled individuals joined amid active infection and were then monitored longitudinally. This specimen comes from a study of blood T cell repertoires in COVID-19. For the study at large: T cells, B-cell-depleted T cells, or PBMCs provided the cDNA or gDNA that served as material.

Under the authors' procedure: Quantification of nucleated cells was approximated via reference gene primer amplification. Generated by immunoSEQ multiplex PCR, the TCRdb table keeps only in-frame clones and is missing some. The V and J calls and clone size are taken from that table; D and trimming were inferred from the DNA. Among 250,000 to 400,000 clones listed, roughly 90% were seen once. CDR1 LNHDA and CDR2 SQIVND come from the germline V gene (reference sequence). Deletions cut 7 bases from V and 3 bases from J, with 15 bases between. The CDR3 is 14 amino acids. Material: peripheral blood. The rearrangement links TRBV19 to TRBJ1-1, with D possibly TRBD1 on 5 matching bases. The receptor was derived from a woman aged 25 to 39 with COVID-19, enrolled during active disease. The CDR3 region has the DNA TGTGCCAGTAACTTATGGGGCAGCTACACTGAAGCTTTCTTT. This encodes CASNLWGSYTEAFF.